The 7 T cell receptor beta chains reported below all come from one sample, sequenced in a study of shared clonotypes between healthy human individuals. Sequenced by immunoSEQ multiplex PCR; TCRdb stores in-frame clones only, minus some. The table includes around 1 million clones, approximately 76% detected once. The sample consisted of memory CD4+ T cells sorted from blood. Subset here: CD45RA-negative fraction. The receptor source for this set is a man younger than 35 in good health.

V and J are TRBV5-1 and TRBJ2-2; no clear D gene. Trimming removed 6 bases at V and 7 bases at J, with 13 bases between. The CDR3 runs 13 residues. Germline values: CDR1 SGHRS, CDR2 YFSETQ. For the CDR3, the DNA is TGCGCCAGCACAGCCGCAACTCACGGGGAGCTGTTTTTT. Its protein product is CASTAATHGELFF.

A remark on this clone: A far larger clone is only one base removed, so a read error is likely. The same CDR3 can be traced to other DNA sequences in this sample. This chain links TRBV7-2 with TRBJ1-5, with D tentatively TRBD1 (5 bases). V was cut by 2 bases and J by 2 bases, with 7 bases left in between. The germline CDR1 and CDR2 sequences are SGHTA and FQGNSA. The CDR3 extends over 14 amino acids. CDR3 coding DNA: TGTGCCAGCAGCTTAAGGGGTGGCAATCAGCCCCAGCATTTT. It specifies CASSLRGGNQPQHF.

This clone was detected ten times or more. V usage is TRBV5-8 and J usage is TRBJ1-1, with D uncertain. CDR3 size: 16 residues. CDR1 is SGHTS, CDR2 YDEGEE, per germline. Deletions cut 4 bases from V and 0 bases from J, with 16 bases between. The CDR3: CASSPGPTLMNTEAFF. CDR3 coding DNA: TGTGCCAGCAGCCCGGGCCCAACTCTTATGAACACTGAAGCTTTCTTT.

A note on this clone: This sample also contains other DNA sequences that code for the same CDR3. CDR3 in amino acids: CASSQAGGPQETQYF. The CDR3 DNA is TGCGCCAGCAGCCAAGCAGGGGGCCCCCAAGAGACCCAGTACTTC. The chain has TRBV4-3 and TRBJ2-5, with 8 positions matching TRBD1. Germline values: CDR1 LGHNA, CDR2 YSLEER. The CDR3 spans 15 residues. J was trimmed by 1 base and V by 1 base; bases with no gene match: 2.

V is TRBV5-4 and J is TRBJ1-2; TRBD1 aligns across 8 bases. CDR1 is SGHNT and CDR2 is YYREEE in the germline V gene (reference sequence). The CDR3 length is 14 residues. The V gene end was trimmed by 4 bases and the J gene end by 7 bases; junction bases not matched to a gene: 9. This chain's CDR3 is CASSPGQAAGGYTF. In nucleotides, the CDR3 is TGTGCCAGCAGCCCGGGACAGGCGGCCGGTGGCTACACCTTC.

This clone was seen repeatedly, ten times or more. J is TRBJ1-2 and V is TRBV4-1, with D unclear. CDR3 size: 13 residues. The germline V gene has CDR1 MGHRA and CDR2 YSYEKL. Trimming removed 3 bases at V and 4 bases at J, with 9 bases between. The CDR3 sequence is CASSQDGFYGYTF. The CDR3 DNA reads TGCGCCAGCAGCCAGGACGGCTTCTATGGCTACACCTTC.

The rearrangement uses TRBV7-9 and TRBJ2-3, with 10 nucleotides matching TRBD2. This CDR3 has 15 residues. Trimming at V came to 4 bases and at J to 8 bases, leaving 9 bases not matched to a gene. Germline V lookup: CDR1 SEHNR, CDR2 FQNEAQ (reference sequence). CDR3 loop: CASSSSGGPAGTQYF. The CDR3 region has the DNA TGTGCCAGCAGCTCTAGCGGGGGTCCGGCCGGTACGCAGTATTTT.